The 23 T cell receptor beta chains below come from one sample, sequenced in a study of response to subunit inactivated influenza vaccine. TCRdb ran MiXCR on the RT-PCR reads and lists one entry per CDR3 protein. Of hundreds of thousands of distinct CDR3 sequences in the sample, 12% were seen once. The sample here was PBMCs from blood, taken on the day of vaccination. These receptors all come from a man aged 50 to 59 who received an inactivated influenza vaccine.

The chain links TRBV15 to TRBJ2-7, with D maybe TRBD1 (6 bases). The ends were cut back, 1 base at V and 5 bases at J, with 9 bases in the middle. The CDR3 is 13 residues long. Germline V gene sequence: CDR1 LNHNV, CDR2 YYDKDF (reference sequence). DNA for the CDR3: TGTGCCACCAGCAGAGCCAGGGGACACGAGCAGTACTTC. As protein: CATSRARGHEQYF.

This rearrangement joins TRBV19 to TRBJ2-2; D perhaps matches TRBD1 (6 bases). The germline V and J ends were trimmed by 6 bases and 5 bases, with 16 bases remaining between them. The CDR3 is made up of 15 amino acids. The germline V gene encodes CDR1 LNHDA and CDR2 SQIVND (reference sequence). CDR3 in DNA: TGTGCCAGTAGGTTTGTGACAGGTCGGACCGGGGAGCTGTTTTTT. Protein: CASRFVTGRTGELFF.

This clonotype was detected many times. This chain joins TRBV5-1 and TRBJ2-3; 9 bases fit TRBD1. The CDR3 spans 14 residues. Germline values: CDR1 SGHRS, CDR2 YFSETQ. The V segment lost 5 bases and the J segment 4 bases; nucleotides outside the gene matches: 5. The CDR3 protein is CASSKGQGSDTQYF. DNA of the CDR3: TGCGCCAGCAGTAAGGGACAGGGTTCAGATACGCAGTATTTT.

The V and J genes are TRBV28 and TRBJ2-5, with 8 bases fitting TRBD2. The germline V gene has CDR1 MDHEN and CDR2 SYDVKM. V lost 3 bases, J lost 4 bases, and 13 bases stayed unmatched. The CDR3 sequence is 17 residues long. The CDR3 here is CASSFYGGGLSRETQYF. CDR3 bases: TGTGCCAGCAGTTTCTACGGGGGGGGCCTCTCCAGAGAGACCCAGTACTTC.

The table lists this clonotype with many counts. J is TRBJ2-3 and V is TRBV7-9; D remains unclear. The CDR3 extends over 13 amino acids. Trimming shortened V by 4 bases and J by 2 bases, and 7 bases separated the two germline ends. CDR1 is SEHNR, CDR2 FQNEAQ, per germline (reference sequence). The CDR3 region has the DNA TGTGCCAGCAGCTCGACCTACACAGATACGCAGTATTTT. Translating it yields CASSSTYTDTQYF.

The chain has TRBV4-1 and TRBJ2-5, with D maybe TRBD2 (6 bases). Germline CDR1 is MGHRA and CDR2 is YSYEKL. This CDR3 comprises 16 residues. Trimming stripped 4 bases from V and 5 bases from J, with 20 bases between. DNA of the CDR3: TGCGCCAGCAGCCGTCTTGGGACTTCCTCGGGGGAGACCCAGTACTTC. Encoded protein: CASSRLGTSSGETQYF.

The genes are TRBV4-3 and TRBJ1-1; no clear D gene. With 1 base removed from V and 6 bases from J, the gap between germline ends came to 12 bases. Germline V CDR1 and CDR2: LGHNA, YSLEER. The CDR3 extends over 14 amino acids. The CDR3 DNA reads TGCGCCAGCAGCCAAGCGGTTCGGGAAGCTGAAGCTTTCTTT. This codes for CASSQAVREAEAFF.

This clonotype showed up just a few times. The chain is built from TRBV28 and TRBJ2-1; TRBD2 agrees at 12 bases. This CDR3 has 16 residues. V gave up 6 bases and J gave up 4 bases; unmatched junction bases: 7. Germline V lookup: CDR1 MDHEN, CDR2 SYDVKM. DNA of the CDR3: TGTGCCAGCAGACCCCTGGGGACTAGCGGGTACAATGAGCAGTTCTTC. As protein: CASRPLGTSGYNEQFF.

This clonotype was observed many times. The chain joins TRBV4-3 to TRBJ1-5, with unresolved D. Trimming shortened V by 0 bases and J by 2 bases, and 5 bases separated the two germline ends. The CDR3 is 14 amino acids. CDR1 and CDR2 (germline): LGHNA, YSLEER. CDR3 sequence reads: CASSQDFRNQPQHF. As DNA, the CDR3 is TGCGCCAGCAGCCAAGATTTCCGCAATCAGCCCCAGCATTTT.

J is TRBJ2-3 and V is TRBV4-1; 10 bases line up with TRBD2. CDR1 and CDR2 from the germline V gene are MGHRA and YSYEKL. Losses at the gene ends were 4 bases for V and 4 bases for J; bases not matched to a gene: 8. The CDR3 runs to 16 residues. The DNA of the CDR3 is TGCGCCAGCAGCCGAGAAGGACTAGCGGAACCAGATACGCAGTATTTT. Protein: CASSREGLAEPDTQYF.

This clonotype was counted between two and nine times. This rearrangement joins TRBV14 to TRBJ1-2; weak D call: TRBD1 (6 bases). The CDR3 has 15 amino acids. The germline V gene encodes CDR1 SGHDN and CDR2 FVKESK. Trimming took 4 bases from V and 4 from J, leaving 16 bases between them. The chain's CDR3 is CASSRNGRQAYGYTF. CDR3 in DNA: TGTGCCAGCAGCCGGAACGGCCGACAGGCCTATGGCTACACCTTC. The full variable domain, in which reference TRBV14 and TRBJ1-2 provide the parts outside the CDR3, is EAGVTQFPSHSVIEKGQTVTLRCDPISGHDNLYWYRRVMGKEIKFLLHFVKESKQDESGMPNNRFLAERTGGTYSTLKVQPAELEDSGVYFCASSRNGRQAYGYTFGSGTRLTVV.

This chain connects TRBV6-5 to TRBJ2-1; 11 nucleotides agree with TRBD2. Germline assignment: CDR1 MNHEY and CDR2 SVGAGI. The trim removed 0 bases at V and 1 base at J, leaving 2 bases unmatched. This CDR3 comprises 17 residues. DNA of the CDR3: TGTGCCAGCAGTTACTCGAGACTAGCGGGGTCCTACAATGAGCAGTTCTTC. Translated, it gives CASSYSRLAGSYNEQFF.

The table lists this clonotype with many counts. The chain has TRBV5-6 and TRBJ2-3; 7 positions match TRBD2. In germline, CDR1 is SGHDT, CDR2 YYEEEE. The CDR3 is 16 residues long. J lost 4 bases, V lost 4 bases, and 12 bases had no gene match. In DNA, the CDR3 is TGTGCCAGCAGCACACAACTAGCGACAAACGCAGATACGCAGTATTTT. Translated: CASSTQLATNADTQYF.

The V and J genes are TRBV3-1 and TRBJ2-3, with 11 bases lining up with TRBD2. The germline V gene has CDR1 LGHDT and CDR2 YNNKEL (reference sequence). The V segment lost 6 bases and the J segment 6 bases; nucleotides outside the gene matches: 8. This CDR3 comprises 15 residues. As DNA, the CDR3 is TGTGCCAGCAGTCAGGGACTAGCGGTTGCTGATACGCAGTATTTT. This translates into CASSQGLAVADTQYF.

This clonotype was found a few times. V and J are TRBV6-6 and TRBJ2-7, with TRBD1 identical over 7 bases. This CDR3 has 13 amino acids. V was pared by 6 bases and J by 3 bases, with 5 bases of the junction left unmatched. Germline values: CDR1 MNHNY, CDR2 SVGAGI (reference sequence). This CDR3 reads CASRTGQNYEQYF. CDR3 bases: TGTGCCAGCAGAACGGGACAGAACTACGAGCAGTACTTC.

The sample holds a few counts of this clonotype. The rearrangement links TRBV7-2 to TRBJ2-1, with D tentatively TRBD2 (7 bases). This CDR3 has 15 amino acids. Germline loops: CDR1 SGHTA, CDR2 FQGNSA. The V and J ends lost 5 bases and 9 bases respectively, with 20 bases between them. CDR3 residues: CASSGRGGRLTEQFF. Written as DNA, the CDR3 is TGTGCCAGCAGCGGGAGGGGGGGTAGGTTGACTGAGCAGTTCTTC.

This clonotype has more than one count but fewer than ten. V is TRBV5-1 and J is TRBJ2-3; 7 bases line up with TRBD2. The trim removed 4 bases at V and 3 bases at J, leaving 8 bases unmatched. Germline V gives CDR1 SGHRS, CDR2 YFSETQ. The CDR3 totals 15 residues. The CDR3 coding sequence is TGCGCCAGCAGCACCAGAGCGGGAAATACAGATACGCAGTATTTT. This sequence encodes CASSTRAGNTDTQYF.

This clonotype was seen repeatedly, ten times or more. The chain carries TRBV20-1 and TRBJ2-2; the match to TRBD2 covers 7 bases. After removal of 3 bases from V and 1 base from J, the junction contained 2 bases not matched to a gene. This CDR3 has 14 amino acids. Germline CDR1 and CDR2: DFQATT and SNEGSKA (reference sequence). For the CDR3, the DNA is TGCAGTGCTAGCGGGGGGTTGAACACCGGGGAGCTGTTTTTT. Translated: CSASGGLNTGELFF.

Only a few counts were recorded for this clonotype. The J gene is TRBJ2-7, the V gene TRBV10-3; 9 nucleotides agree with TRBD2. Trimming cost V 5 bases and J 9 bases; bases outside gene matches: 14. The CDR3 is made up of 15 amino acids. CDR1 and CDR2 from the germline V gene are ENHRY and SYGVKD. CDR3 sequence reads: CAISPVAGEVTVQYF. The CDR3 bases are TGTGCCATCAGTCCCGTAGCGGGAGAAGTCACGGTGCAGTACTTC.

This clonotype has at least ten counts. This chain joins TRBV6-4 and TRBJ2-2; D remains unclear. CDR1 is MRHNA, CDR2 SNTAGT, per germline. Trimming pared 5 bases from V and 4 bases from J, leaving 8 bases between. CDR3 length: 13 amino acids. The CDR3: CASSRVGTGELFF. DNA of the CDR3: TGTGCCAGCAGTAGGGTCGGCACCGGGGAGCTGTTTTTT.

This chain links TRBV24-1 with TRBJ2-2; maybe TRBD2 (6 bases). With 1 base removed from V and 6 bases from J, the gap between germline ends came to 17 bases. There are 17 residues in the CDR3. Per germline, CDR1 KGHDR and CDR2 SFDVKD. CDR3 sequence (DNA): TGTGCCACCAGTGATTTACGACTAGATCGGGGTTCCGGGGAGCTGTTTTTT. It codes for CATSDLRLDRGSGELFF.

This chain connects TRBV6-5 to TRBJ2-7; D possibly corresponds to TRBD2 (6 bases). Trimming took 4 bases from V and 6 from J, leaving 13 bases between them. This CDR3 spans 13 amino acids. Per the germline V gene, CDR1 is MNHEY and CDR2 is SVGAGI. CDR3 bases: TGTGCCAGCAGTTCCAGCGGGTCAGGCGAGCAGTACTTC. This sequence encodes CASSSSGSGEQYF.

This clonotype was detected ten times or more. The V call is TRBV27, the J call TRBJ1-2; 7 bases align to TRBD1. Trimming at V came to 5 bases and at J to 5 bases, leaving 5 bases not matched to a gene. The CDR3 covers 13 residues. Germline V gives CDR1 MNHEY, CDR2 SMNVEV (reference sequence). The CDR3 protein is CASSRGQFYGYTF. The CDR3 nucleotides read TGTGCCAGCAGTAGGGGACAGTTTTATGGCTACACCTTC.